The 18 T cell receptor beta chains reported below all come from one sample, sequenced in a study of cytomegalovirus exposure and HLA in healthy donors. Primers: 60 Vbeta forward and 13 Jbeta reverse. The table came from immunoSEQ multiplex PCR; TCRdb's copy has only in-frame clones and leaves some out. The table lists approximately 150,000 clones, around 80% of them singletons. The sequenced sample consisted of PBMCs. These receptors came from a middle-aged woman in good health and CMV-seronegative.

The V and J genes are TRBV11-2 and TRBJ2-3; no firm D call. The CDR3 consists of 11 residues. V was clipped by 7 bases and J by 3 bases, with 5 bases between them. CDR1 SGHAT and CDR2 FQNNGV come from the germline V gene. CDR3 nucleotide sequence: TGTGCCAGCACCTATACAGATACGCAGTATTTT. It specifies CASTYTDTQYF.

This rearrangement joins TRBV7-8 to TRBJ2-7; D might be TRBD1 (6 bases). CDR1 SGHVS and CDR2 FQNEAQ come from the germline V gene. This CDR3 contains 15 residues. V gave up 2 bases and J gave up 4 bases, with 15 bases separating them. The CDR3 sequence: CASSLSRGSVYEQYF. CDR3 DNA: TGTGCCAGCAGCTTATCCAGGGGCTCGGTTTACGAGCAGTACTTC.

The J gene is TRBJ2-7, the V gene TRBV2; possible D gene TRBD2, 6 bases. Germline CDR1 is SNHLY and CDR2 is FYNNEI. Trimming left V 0 bases short and J 3 bases short, with 12 bases between. The CDR3 length is 15 residues. This CDR3 reads CASSEAGTGSYEQYF. The CDR3 nucleotides are TGTGCCAGCAGTGAAGCCGGTACCGGGAGCTACGAGCAGTACTTC.

The J gene is TRBJ2-3, the V gene TRBV7-3, with 13 bases aligning to TRBD2. Germline trimming cut 5 bases from V and 4 bases from J; bases unmatched to any gene: 9. Germline V gene sequence: CDR1 SGHTA, CDR2 FQGTGA. The CDR3 extends over 17 amino acids. The CDR3 loop reads CASSPTPGLAGADTQYF. For the CDR3, the DNA is TGTGCCAGCAGCCCAACCCCTGGACTAGCGGGAGCAGATACGCAGTATTTT.

Regarding this clone: The junction differs from germline at one of its ends, possibly a read error. The chain links TRBV5-1 to TRBJ2-7; 8 bases are a match to TRBD1. Germline loops: CDR1 SGHRS, CDR2 YFSETQ. This CDR3 contains 14 residues. CDR3 sequence: CASSLAQGENEQHF. Written as DNA, the CDR3 is TGCGCCAGCAGCTTAGCACAGGGGGAAAACGAGCAGCACTTC.

This clone was observed a few times. The genes are TRBV7-3 and TRBJ2-3; possibly TRBD1 for D (6 bases). V gave up 3 bases and J gave up 0 bases, with 10 bases separating them. In germline, CDR1 is SGHTA, CDR2 FQGTGA. This CDR3 comprises 15 residues. CDR3 in amino acids: CASSLEDRSTDTQYF. Written as DNA, the CDR3 is TGTGCCAGCAGCTTGGAAGACAGGAGCACAGATACGCAGTATTTT.

This chain connects TRBV7-2 to TRBJ1-2; TRBD1 matches 11 bases. V lost 9 bases, J lost 2 bases, and 2 bases stayed unmatched. The length of the CDR3 is 13 residues. Germline values: CDR1 SGHTA, CDR2 FQGNSA. This CDR3 is CASRDRGNYGYTF. CDR3 sequence (DNA): TGTGCCAGTAGGGACAGGGGGAACTATGGCTACACCTTC.

This chain connects TRBV6-5 to TRBJ2-3; 7 positions agree with TRBD2. Trimming removed 6 bases from V and 0 bases from J; junction bases left unmatched: 6. CDR3 length equals 15 residues. Germline CDR1 is MNHEY and CDR2 is SVGAGI. In DNA form, the CDR3 reads TGTGCCAGCAGACTCAGCGGGACTAGCACAGATACGCAGTATTTT. This gives the protein CASRLSGTSTDTQYF.

This clone was seen only once. The V gene is TRBV7-6, the J gene TRBJ1-5, with D maybe TRBD1 (6 bases). Germline CDR1 reads SGHVS; CDR2 reads FNYEAQ. The V end was cut by 4 bases, the J end by 4 bases, with 11 bases between. The CDR3 runs to 14 residues. The CDR3 sequence: CASSSQTGNQPQHF. The DNA for the CDR3 is TGTGCCAGCAGCTCCCAAACAGGGAATCAGCCCCAGCATTTT.

The chain couples TRBV28 to TRBJ1-5; D is ambiguous. Germline lookup yields CDR1 MDHEN and CDR2 SYDVKM. The V and J ends lost 7 bases and 3 bases respectively, with 16 bases between them. CDR3 length: 15 residues. In DNA, the CDR3 is TGTGCCAGCACCTTGTGGGCTTCGGACAATCAGCCCCAGCATTTT. Protein product: CASTLWASDNQPQHF.

The chain joins TRBV9 to TRBJ1-1, with 8 bases aligning to TRBD1. The CDR3 contains 14 residues. V shed 4 bases and J 4 bases; nucleotides not matched to a gene: 6. Germline loops: CDR1 SGDLS, CDR2 YYNGEE. The CDR3 spells CASSPGQGFTEAFF. The CDR3 DNA reads as TGTGCCAGCAGCCCCGGACAGGGATTCACTGAAGCTTTCTTT.

The chain recombines TRBV4-1 with TRBJ2-7, with a weak D call TRBD1 (5 bases). The CDR3 is 15 residues long. The ends were cut back, 4 bases at V and 4 bases at J, with 17 bases in the middle. Looked up from germline, CDR1 is MGHRA and CDR2 is YSYEKL. CDR3 amino acids: CASSLFYAGIYEQYF. CDR3 DNA sequence: TGCGCCAGCAGCCTTTTTTACGCAGGGATTTACGAGCAGTACTTC.

V and J are TRBV27 and TRBJ2-1, with a weak D call TRBD1 (5 bases). Germline CDR1 MNHEY, CDR2 SMNVEV (reference sequence). There are 16 residues in the CDR3. Trimming took 9 bases from V and 4 from J, leaving 22 bases between them. The CDR3 here is CASRTPDRSSYNEQFF. The CDR3 DNA reads as TGTGCCAGTCGAACCCCCGACAGATCTTCTTACAATGAGCAGTTCTTC.

The CDR3 sequence: CSVNRDRENEQFF. The CDR3 DNA is TGCAGCGTAAACCGGGACAGGGAGAATGAGCAGTTCTTC. This chain links TRBV29-1 with TRBJ2-1; the match to TRBD1 covers 9 bases. This CDR3 spans 13 amino acids. V lost 6 bases to trimming and J lost 7 bases; unmatched junction nucleotides: 7. Germline V gives CDR1 SQVTM, CDR2 ANQGSEA.

The J gene is TRBJ1-1, the V gene TRBV4-1; maybe TRBD1 (5 bases). V was shortened by 4 bases and J by 1 base, with 10 bases between the two germline ends. The CDR3 contains 14 residues. In germline, CDR1 is MGHRA, CDR2 YSYEKL. The CDR3 loop reads CASSPRTRNTEAFF. CDR3 nucleotide sequence: TGCGCCAGCAGCCCCCGGACACGGAACACTGAAGCTTTCTTT.

The chain uses TRBV19 and TRBJ1-5; 8 positions match TRBD1. CDR3 length: 18 residues. J lost 3 bases, V lost 8 bases, and 18 bases had no gene match. Germline CDR1 is LNHDA and CDR2 is SQIVND (reference sequence). CDR3 region: CASAGQGGGSTLNQPQHF. The CDR3 DNA reads as TGTGCCAGTGCTGGACAGGGTGGGGGATCAACCCTCAATCAGCCCCAGCATTTT.

This sequence joins TRBV27 and TRBJ2-1, with D tentatively TRBD2 (7 bases). The CDR3 loop spans 17 amino acids. The V gene lost 2 bases and the J gene lost 2 bases, with 16 bases spanning the gap. Germline lookup yields CDR1 MNHEY and CDR2 SMNVEV (reference sequence). The DNA for the CDR3 is TGTGCCAGCAGTTTAAGGGGGGGAGGGCCTGCCTACAATGAGCAGTTCTTC. It specifies CASSLRGGGPAYNEQFF.

The chain carries TRBV7-6 and TRBJ2-1, with 7 bases matching TRBD2. CDR3 size: 14 residues. Germline CDR1 SGHVS, CDR2 FNYEAQ. Unmatched junction bases numbered 3, after V lost 4 bases and J lost 3 bases. Here the CDR3 DNA reads TGTGCCAGCAGCTACAGCGGGAACTACAATGAGCAGTTCTTC. Its protein product is CASSYSGNYNEQFF.